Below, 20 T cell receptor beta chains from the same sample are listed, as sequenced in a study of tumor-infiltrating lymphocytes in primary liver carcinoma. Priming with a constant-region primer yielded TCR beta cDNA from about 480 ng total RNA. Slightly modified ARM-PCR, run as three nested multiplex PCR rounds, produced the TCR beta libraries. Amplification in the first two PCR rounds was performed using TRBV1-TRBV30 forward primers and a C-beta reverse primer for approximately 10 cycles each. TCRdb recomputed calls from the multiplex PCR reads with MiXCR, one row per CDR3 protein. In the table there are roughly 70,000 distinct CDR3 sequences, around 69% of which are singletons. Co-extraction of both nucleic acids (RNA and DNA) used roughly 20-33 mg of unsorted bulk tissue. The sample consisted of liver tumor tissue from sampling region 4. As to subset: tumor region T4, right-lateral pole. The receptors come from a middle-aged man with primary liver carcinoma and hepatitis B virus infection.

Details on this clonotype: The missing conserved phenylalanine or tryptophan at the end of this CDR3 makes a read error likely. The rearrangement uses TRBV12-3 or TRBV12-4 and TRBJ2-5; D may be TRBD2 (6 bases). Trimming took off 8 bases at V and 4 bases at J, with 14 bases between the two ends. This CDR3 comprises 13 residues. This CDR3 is CASGRGSGETQYL. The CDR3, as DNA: TGTGCCAGCGGCCGGGGGTCGGGAGAGACCCAGTACTTA.

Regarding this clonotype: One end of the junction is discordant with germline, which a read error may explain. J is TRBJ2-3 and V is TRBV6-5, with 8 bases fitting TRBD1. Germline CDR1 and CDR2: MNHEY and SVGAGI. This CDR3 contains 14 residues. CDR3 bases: TGTGCCAGCAGTAACTCGACGGGACAGGAGACGCAGTATTTT. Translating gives CASSNSTGQETQYF.

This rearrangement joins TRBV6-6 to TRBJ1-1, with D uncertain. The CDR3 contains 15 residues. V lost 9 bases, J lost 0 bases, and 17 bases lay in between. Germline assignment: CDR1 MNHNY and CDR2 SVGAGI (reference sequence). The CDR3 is CASSLPTAMNTEAFF. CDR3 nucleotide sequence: TGTGCCAGTAGCTTACCGACGGCAATGAACACTGAAGCTTTCTTT.

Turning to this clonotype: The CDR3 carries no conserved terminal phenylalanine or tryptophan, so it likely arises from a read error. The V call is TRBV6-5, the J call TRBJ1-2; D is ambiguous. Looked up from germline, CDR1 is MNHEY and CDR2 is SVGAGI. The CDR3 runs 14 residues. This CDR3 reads CVSGRTGISYGYTL. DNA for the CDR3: TGTGTCAGCGGACGGACGGGGATTTCCTATGGCTACACCCTC.

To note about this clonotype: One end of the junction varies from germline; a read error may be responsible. In DNA, the CDR3 is TGCGCCAGCAGCCCTCAGGGGGATTACGATGAGCAGCTCTTC. The encoded protein is CASSPQGDYDEQLF. This sequence joins TRBV5-1 and TRBJ2-1; 7 bases line up with TRBD1. CDR3 size: 14 residues. Germline CDR1 SGHRS, CDR2 YFSETQ.

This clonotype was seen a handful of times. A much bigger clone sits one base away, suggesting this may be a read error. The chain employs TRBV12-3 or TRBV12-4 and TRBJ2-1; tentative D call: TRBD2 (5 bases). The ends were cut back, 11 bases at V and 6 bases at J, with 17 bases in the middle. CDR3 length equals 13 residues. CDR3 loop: CAGQFGGGNEQFF. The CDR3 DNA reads TGTGCCGGCCAATTTGGCGGAGGCAATGAGCAGTTCTTC.

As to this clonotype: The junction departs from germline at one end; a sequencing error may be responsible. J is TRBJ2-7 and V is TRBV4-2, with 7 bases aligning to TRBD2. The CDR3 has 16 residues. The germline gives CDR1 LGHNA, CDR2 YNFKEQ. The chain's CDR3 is CASSQESGGIPYEQYF. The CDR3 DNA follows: TGTGCCAGCAGCCAAGAATCGGGGGGTATTCCCTACGAGCAATACTTC.

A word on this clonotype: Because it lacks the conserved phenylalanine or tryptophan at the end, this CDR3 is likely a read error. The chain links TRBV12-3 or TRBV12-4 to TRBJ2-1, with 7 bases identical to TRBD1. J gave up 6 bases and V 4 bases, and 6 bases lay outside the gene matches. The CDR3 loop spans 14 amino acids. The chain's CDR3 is CASSWDSEINEQFI. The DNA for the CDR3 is TGTGCCAGCAGTTGGGACAGTGAGATCAATGAGCAGTTCATC.

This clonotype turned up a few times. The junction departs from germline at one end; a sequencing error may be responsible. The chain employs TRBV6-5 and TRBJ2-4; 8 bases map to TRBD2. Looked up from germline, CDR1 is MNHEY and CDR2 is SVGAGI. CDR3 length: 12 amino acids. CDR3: CTITSGGDIQCF. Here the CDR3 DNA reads TGTACCATCACTAGCGGAGGGGACATTCAGTGCTTC.

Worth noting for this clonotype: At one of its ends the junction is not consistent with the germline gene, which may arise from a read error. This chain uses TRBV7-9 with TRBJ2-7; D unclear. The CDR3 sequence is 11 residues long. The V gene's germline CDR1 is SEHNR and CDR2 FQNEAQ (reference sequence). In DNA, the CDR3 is TGTGCCAGCAGCTTGGGGTTCGAGCAGCGCTTC. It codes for CASSLGFEQRF.

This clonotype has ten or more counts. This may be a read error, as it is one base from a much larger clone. The CDR3 coding sequence is TGTGCCAGCAGTCTCAGACAGAACAATGAGCAGTTCTTC. Translated, it gives CASSLRQNNEQFF. The J gene is TRBJ2-1, the V gene TRBV12-3 or TRBV12-4; a weak D match, TRBD1 (5 bases). Trimming cost V 5 bases and J 5 bases, with 10 bases left between them. The CDR3 consists of 13 residues.

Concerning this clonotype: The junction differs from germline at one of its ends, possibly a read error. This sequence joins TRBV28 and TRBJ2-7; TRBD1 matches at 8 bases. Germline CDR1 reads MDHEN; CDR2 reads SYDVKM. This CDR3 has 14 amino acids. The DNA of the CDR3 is TGTGACAGCATCCGGGCAGGGGGCTCTTACGAGCAGTACTTC. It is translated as CDSIRAGGSYEQYF. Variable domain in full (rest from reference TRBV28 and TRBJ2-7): DVKVTQSSRYLVKRTGEKVFLECVQDMDHENMFWYRQDPGLGLRLIYFSYDVKMKEKGDIPEGYSVSREKKERFSLILESASTNQTSMYLCDSIRAGGSYEQYFGPGTRLTVT.

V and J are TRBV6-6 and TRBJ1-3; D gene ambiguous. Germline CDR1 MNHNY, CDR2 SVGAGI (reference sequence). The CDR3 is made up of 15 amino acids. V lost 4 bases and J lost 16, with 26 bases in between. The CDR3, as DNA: TGTGCCAGCAGTTTCAGGCACGAAATCGGAAACACTATGTATTTT. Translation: CASSFRHEIGNTMYF.

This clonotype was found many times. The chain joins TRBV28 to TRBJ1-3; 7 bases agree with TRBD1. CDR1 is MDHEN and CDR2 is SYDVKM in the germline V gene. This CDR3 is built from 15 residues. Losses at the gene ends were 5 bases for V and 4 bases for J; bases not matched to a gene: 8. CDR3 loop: CASSPPTGWGNTIYF. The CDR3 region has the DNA TGTGCCAGCAGTCCCCCGACAGGGTGGGGAAACACCATATATTTT. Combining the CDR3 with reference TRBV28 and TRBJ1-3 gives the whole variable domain DVKVTQSSRYLVKRTGEKVFLECVQDMDHENMFWYRQDPGLGLRLIYFSYDVKMKEKGDIPEGYSVSREKKERFSLILESASTNQTSMYLCASSPPTGWGNTIYFGEGSWLTVV.

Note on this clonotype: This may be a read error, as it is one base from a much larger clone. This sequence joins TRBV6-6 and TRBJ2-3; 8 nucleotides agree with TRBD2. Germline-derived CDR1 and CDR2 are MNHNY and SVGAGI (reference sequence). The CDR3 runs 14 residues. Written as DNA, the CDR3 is TGTGCCAGCAGTCGGACTAGCCAGGGAGATACGGAGTATTTT. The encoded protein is CASSRTSQGDTEYF.

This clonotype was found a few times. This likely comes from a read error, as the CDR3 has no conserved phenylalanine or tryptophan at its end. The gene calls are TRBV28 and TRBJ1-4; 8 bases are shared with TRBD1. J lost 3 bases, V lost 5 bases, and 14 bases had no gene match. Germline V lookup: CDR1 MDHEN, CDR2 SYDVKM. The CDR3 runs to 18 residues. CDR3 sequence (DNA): TGTGCCAGCAGTCCGCCCCGACAGGGGACTCAGGCTAATGAAAAACTGTTTTCT. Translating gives CASSPPRQGTQANEKLFS.

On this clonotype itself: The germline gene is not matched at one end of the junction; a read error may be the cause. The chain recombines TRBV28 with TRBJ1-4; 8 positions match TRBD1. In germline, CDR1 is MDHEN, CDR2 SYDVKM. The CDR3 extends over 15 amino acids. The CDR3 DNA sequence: TGTGCCAGCGGAAGTCAGGGGGCGACTAATGAGAAACTGTTTTTT. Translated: CASGSQGATNEKLFF.

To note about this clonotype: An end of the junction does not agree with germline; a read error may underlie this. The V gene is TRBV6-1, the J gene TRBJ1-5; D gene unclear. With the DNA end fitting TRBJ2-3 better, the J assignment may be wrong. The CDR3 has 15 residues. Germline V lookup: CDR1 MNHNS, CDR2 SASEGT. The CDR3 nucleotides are TGTGGCAGCAGTGAAGCACAGACGGCAAATCAGCCCCAGTATTTT. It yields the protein CGSSEAQTANQPQYF.

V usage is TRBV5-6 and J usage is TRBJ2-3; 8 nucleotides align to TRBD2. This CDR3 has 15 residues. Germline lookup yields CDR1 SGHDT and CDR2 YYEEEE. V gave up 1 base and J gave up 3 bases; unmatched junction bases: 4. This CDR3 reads CASSLLAGGTDTQYF. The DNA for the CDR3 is TGTGCCAGCAGCTTGTTGGCGGGAGGAACAGATACGCAGTATTTT.

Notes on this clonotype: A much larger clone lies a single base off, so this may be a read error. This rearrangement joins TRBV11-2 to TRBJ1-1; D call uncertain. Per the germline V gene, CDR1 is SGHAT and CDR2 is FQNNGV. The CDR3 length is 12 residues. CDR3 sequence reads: CASSLGYTDASF. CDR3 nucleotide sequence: TGTGCCAGCAGCTTAGGGTACACTGACGCTTCCTTT. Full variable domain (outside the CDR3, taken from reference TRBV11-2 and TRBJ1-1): EAGVAQSPRYKIIEKRQSVAFWCNPISGHATLYWYQQILGQGPKLLIQFQNNGVVDDSQLPKDRFSAERLKGVDSTLKIQPAKLEDSAVYLCASSLGYTDASFGQGTRLTVV.